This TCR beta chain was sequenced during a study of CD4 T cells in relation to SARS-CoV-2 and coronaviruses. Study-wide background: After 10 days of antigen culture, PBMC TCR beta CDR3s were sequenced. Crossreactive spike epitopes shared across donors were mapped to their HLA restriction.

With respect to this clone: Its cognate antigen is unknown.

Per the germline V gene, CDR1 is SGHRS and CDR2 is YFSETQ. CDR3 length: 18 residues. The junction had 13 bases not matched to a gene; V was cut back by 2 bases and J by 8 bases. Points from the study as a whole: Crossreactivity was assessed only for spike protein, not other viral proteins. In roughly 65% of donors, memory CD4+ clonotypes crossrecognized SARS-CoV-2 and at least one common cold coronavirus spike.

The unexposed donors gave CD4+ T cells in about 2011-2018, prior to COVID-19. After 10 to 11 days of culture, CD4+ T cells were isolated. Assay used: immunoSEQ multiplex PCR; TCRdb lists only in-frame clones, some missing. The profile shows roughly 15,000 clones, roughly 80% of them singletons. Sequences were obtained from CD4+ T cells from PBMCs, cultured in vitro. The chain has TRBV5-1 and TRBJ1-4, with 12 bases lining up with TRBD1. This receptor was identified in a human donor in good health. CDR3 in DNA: TGCGCCAGCAGCTTCACCTCCGGGACAGGGGGCGATTGGGAAAAACTGTTTTTT. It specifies CASSFTSGTGGDWEKLFF.